This T cell receptor (beta chain) emerged from a study of shared clonotypes between healthy human individuals. CD45RA-negative memory and CD45RA+ naive subsets were split from the CD4+ cells. The CDR3 loop spans 12 amino acids. From germline, CDR1 is MDHEN and CDR2 SYDVKM. V dropped 2 bases and J dropped 3 bases, with 5 bases sitting between them. Study results and caveats: Blood was the only sampled material, and tissue repertoires likely differ.

This clone appeared a single time. Antigen specificity is unknown. In the source study's methods: As immunoSEQ supplied junction-only sequences (without quality scores), filtering differed. The data were produced by immunoSEQ multiplex PCR, yet TCRdb's version contains in-frame clones alone and is incomplete. V and J calls and clone size are as listed in that table; D and trimming were resolved from the DNA. The data hold about 640,000 clones, with 60% to 80% observed a single time. The receptor's source is a woman aged 25-40 years in good health. Material: memory CD4+ T cells sorted from blood. Noted subset: CD45RA-negative fraction. The V gene is TRBV28, the J gene TRBJ2-7, with D unclear. In DNA form, the CDR3 reads TGTGCCAGCAGTTTAGCCGTCTACGAGCAGTACTTC. Amino acid sequence: CASSLAVYEQYF.